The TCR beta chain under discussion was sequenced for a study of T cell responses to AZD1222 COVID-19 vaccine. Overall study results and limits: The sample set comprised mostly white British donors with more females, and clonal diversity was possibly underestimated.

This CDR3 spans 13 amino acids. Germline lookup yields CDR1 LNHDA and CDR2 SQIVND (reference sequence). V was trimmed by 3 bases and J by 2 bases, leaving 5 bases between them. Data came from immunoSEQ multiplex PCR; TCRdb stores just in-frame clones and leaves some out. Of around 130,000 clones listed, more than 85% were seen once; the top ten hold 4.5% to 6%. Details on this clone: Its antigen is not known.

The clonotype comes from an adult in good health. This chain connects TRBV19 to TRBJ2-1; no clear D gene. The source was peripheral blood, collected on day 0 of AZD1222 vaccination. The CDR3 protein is CASSINPYNEQFF. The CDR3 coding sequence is TGTGCCAGTAGTATTAACCCCTACAATGAGCAGTTCTTC.